Each of the 22 T cell receptor beta chains below was sequenced from the same sample in a study of blood T cell repertoires in COVID-19. Repertoires were generated with immunoSEQ multiplex PCR, while TCRdb's copy carries only in-frame clones and drops some. The top ten clones hold about an eighth of a sample with about 120,000 clones, roughly four fifths of them seen once. Sequencing was performed on peripheral blood. These receptors were collected from a human donor in a cohort sampled during active COVID-19.

The V call is TRBV19, the J call TRBJ2-3; D not resolved. The V gene's germline CDR1 is LNHDA and CDR2 SQIVND (reference sequence). The CDR3 extends over 15 amino acids. The V and J ends lost 2 bases and 0 bases respectively, with 9 bases between them. This CDR3 is CASSIFGASTDTQYF. The CDR3 DNA follows: TGTGCCAGTAGTATATTTGGAGCTAGCACAGATACGCAGTATTTT.

The V gene is TRBV10-3, the J gene TRBJ2-3, with 9 bases identical to TRBD1. The CDR3 extends over 14 amino acids. V lost 8 bases to trimming and J lost 4 bases; unmatched junction nucleotides: 7. Germline V lookup: CDR1 ENHRY, CDR2 SYGVKD. This CDR3 is CAIGTGSVADTQYF. CDR3 DNA: TGTGCCATCGGGACAGGGTCGGTCGCAGATACGCAGTATTTT.

The rearrangement joins TRBV6-5 to TRBJ2-1, with D unresolved. Germline V gene data show CDR1 as MNHEY and CDR2 as SVGAGI. The CDR3 extends over 13 amino acids. Trimming left V 2 bases short and J 2 bases short, with 4 bases between. The CDR3 is CASSYRAYNEQFF. The CDR3 DNA reads TGTGCCAGCAGTTACCGGGCCTACAATGAGCAGTTCTTC.

The CDR3 reads CASSLGGQARGYTF. In DNA form, the CDR3 reads TGTGCCAGCAGCTTGGGTGGACAGGCCAGGGGCTACACCTTC. The V call is TRBV5-5, the J call TRBJ1-2; 7 positions agree with TRBD1. Looked up from germline, CDR1 is SGHKS and CDR2 is YYEKEE (reference sequence). The CDR3 sequence is 14 residues long. The V segment lost 0 bases and the J segment 8 bases; nucleotides outside the gene matches: 7.

The chain uses TRBV6-2 or TRBV6-3 and TRBJ2-7; the match to TRBD2 covers 10 bases. Germline lookup yields CDR1 MNHEY and CDR2 SVGEGT. J gave up 7 bases and V 6 bases, and 9 bases lay outside the gene matches. The CDR3 extends over 14 amino acids. CDR3 loop: CASSSLAGAWEQYF. The CDR3 region has the DNA TGTGCCAGCAGCTCGCTAGCGGGGGCGTGGGAGCAGTACTTC.

The V and J genes are TRBV5-1 and TRBJ2-3, with 8 positions matching TRBD2. CDR1 and CDR2 (germline): SGHRS, YFSETQ. The CDR3 sequence is 15 residues long. Trimming took 4 bases from V and 2 from J; bases not matched to a gene: 6. The CDR3 DNA reads as TGCGCCAGCAGCGGCGGGGGGCGGTCCACAGATACGCAGTATTTT. Encoded protein: CASSGGGRSTDTQYF.

V gene TRBV5-1 combines with J gene TRBJ1-3; tentative D call: TRBD1 (6 bases). V lost 0 bases and J 2 bases, leaving 12 bases between the germline ends. The CDR3 totals 16 residues. Germline V gene sequence: CDR1 SGHRS, CDR2 YFSETQ. CDR3 sequence: CASSLGPTGTGNTIYF. CDR3 in DNA: TGCGCCAGCAGCTTGGGACCTACAGGGACTGGAAACACCATATATTTT.

V is TRBV11-2 and J is TRBJ1-2; perhaps TRBD1 as D (5 bases). The CDR3 covers 14 residues. The V and J ends lost 3 bases and 0 bases respectively, with 8 bases between them. CDR1 is SGHAT, CDR2 FQNNGV, per germline. This CDR3 reads CASSFDSTNYGYTF. The CDR3 DNA is TGTGCCAGCAGCTTCGACAGCACTAACTATGGCTACACCTTC.

CDR3 protein: CASSLIRGQGSETQYF. The CDR3 DNA follows: TGTGCCAGCAGCTTAATCAGAGGACAGGGATCTGAGACCCAGTACTTC. This rearrangement joins TRBV7-9 to TRBJ2-5, with TRBD1 identical over 8 bases. Trimming at V came to 2 bases and at J to 5 bases, leaving 10 bases not matched to a gene. Germline CDR1 and CDR2: SEHNR and FQNEAQ (reference sequence). This CDR3 comprises 16 residues.

The J gene is TRBJ2-7, the V gene TRBV7-8; D remains ambiguous. In germline, CDR1 is SGHVS, CDR2 FQNEAQ. The CDR3 consists of 14 residues. Trimming removed 5 bases from V and 0 bases from J, with 11 bases in between. Here the CDR3 DNA reads TGTGCCAGCAGCCCTAGGTCTCTCTCCTACGAGCAGTACTTC. This gives the protein CASSPRSLSYEQYF.

The CDR3 region is CASSRGREEGTDTQYF. For the CDR3, the DNA is TGTGCCAGCAGCCGCGGACGGGAAGAGGGCACAGATACGCAGTATTTT. The chain employs TRBV7-6 and TRBJ2-3; D might be TRBD2 (5 bases). CDR1 is SGHVS and CDR2 is FNYEAQ in the germline V gene. V was cut by 5 bases and J by 1 base, with 16 bases left in between. The CDR3 loop spans 16 amino acids.

V usage is TRBV11-3 and J usage is TRBJ2-3; 8 bases match TRBD1. CDR3 size: 15 residues. V trimming: 5 bases; J trimming: 4 bases; junction bases outside the gene matches: 8. CDR1 is SGHNT, CDR2 YENEEA, per germline. The CDR3 region is CASSKTGDRADTQYF. CDR3 DNA: TGTGCCAGCAGCAAGACAGGGGATAGGGCAGATACGCAGTATTTT.

This chain uses TRBV3-1 (or the pseudogene TRBV3-2) with TRBJ2-3; 10 bases line up with TRBD2. CDR3 length: 19 residues. V lost 0 bases to trimming and J lost 6 bases; unmatched junction nucleotides: 15. Per germline, CDR1 LGHDT and CDR2 YNNKEL (reference sequence). The CDR3 nucleotides are TGTGCCAGCAGCCAAGATTCGGGGCTAGCGGGGGCCATGAGTGATACGCAGTATTTT. Encoded protein: CASSQDSGLAGAMSDTQYF.

The chain employs TRBV5-6 and TRBJ2-7; 8 nucleotides line up with TRBD2. CDR1 SGHDT and CDR2 YYEEEE come from the germline V gene. V lost 4 bases and J lost 2; bases outside the gene matches: 5. The CDR3 runs 14 residues. The CDR3 nucleotides are TGTGCCAGCAGCCCTAGCGGGCCCACCTACGAGCAGTACTTC. This gives the protein CASSPSGPTYEQYF. The whole variable domain, remainder taken from reference TRBV5-6 and TRBJ2-7, is DAGVTQSPTHLIKTRGQQVTLRCSPKSGHDTVSWYQQALGQGPQFIFQYYEEEERQRGNFPDRFSGHQFPNYSSELNVNALLLGDSALYLCASSPSGPTYEQYFGPGTRLTVT.

A few counts support this clone. This sequence joins TRBV7-9 and TRBJ1-4, with 7 bases lining up with TRBD1. Germline CDR1 reads SEHNR; CDR2 reads FQNEAQ (reference sequence). This CDR3 contains 16 residues. V lost 1 base, J lost 8 bases, and 10 bases stayed unmatched. CDR3 in amino acids: CASSLDPGRGEEKLFF. The DNA for the CDR3 is TGTGCCAGCAGCTTAGATCCCGGCAGGGGGGAGGAAAAACTGTTTTTT.

This chain uses TRBV18 with TRBJ2-4; D is uncertain. V dropped 6 bases and J dropped 2 bases, with 14 bases sitting between them. The CDR3 is 15 amino acids. Germline V CDR1 and CDR2: KGHSH, LQKENI. CDR3: CASSYGLDPKNIQYF. The CDR3 DNA is TGTGCCAGCTCCTACGGGTTAGACCCCAAAAACATTCAGTACTTC. Combining the CDR3 with reference TRBV18 and TRBJ2-4 gives the whole variable domain NAGVMQNPRHLVRRRGQEARLRCSPMKGHSHVYWYRQLPEEGLKFMVYLQKENIIDESGMPKERFSAEFPKEGPSILRIQQVVRGDSAAYFCASSYGLDPKNIQYFGAGTRLSVL.

This clone was seen a few times. The rearrangement uses TRBV5-4 and TRBJ2-5; D perhaps matches TRBD1 (5 bases). Trimming took 3 bases from V and 5 from J, leaving 11 bases between them. This CDR3 comprises 13 residues. Germline V gene data show CDR1 as SGHNT and CDR2 as YYREEE (reference sequence). The CDR3 bases are TGTGCCAGCAGCTCTAGGGGTGCGGAGACCCAGTACTTC. The encoded protein is CASSSRGAETQYF.

This chain links TRBV6-6 with TRBJ1-1, with TRBD1 matching 7 bases. The length of the CDR3 is 13 residues. V lost 2 bases and J lost 10; bases outside the gene matches: 7. CDR1 MNHNY and CDR2 SVGAGI come from the germline V gene (reference sequence). Written as DNA, the CDR3 is TGTGCCAGCAGTTACAGAGGACAGGCGGGAGCTTTCTTT. Protein: CASSYRGQAGAFF.

A few counts support this clone. The gene calls are TRBV6-5 and TRBJ2-7; 10 nucleotides match TRBD1. Germline CDR1 is MNHEY and CDR2 is SVGAGI. The junction had 12 bases not matched to a gene; V was cut back by 9 bases and J by 7 bases. The CDR3 is 14 residues long. The CDR3, as DNA: TGTGCCAGTTACTCGGGACAGGGGAAGCAGGAGCAGTACTTC. This translates into CASYSGQGKQEQYF.

This clone appeared once. The DNA for the CDR3 is TGTGCCAGCAGGGGAGGAAGAACTGAAGCTTTCTTT. Translating gives CASRGGRTEAFF. The rearrangement joins TRBV3-1 (or the pseudogene TRBV3-2) to TRBJ1-1; D remains ambiguous. Per germline, CDR1 LGHDT and CDR2 YNNKEL (reference sequence). The CDR3 consists of 12 residues. V dropped 6 bases and J dropped 5 bases, with 10 bases sitting between them.

The CDR3 sequence: CASSQADTGGVHGYTF. In nucleotides, the CDR3 is TGCGCCAGCAGCCAAGCCGACACAGGGGGTGTGCATGGCTACACCTTC. This chain joins TRBV4-3 and TRBJ1-2, with 8 bases lining up with TRBD1. V was pared by 1 base and J by 6 bases, with 10 bases of the junction left unmatched. Germline CDR1 LGHNA, CDR2 YSLEER. The CDR3 has 16 residues.

The count of this clone is one. The gene calls are TRBV2 and TRBJ1-4; D is undetermined. CDR1 and CDR2 from the germline V gene are SNHLY and FYNNEI. The V end lost 2 bases, the J end lost 9 bases, and 13 bases lay between the germline ends. There are 14 residues in the CDR3. CDR3: CASSERRSGQKLFF. The DNA for the CDR3 is TGTGCCAGCAGTGAACGGAGGAGCGGGCAAAAACTGTTTTTT.